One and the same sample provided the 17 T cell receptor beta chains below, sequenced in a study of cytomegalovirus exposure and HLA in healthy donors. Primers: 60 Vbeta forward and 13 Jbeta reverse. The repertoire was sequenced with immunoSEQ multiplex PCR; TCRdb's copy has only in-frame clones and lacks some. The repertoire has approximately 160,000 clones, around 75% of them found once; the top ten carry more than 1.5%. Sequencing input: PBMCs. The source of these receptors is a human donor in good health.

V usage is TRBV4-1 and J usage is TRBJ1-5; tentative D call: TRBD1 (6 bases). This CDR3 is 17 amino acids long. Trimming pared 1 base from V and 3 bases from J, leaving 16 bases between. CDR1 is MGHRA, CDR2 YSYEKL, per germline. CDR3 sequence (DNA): TGCGCCAGCAGCCAAGGTGAAGACAGGTCTGCCAATCAGCCCCAGCATTTT. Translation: CASSQGEDRSANQPQHF.

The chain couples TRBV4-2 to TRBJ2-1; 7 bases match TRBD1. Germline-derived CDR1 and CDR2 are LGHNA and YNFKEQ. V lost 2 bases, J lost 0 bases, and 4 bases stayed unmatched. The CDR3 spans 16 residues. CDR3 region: CASSQRDRDSYNEQFF. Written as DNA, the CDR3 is TGTGCCAGCAGCCAAAGAGACAGGGACTCCTACAATGAGCAGTTCTTC.

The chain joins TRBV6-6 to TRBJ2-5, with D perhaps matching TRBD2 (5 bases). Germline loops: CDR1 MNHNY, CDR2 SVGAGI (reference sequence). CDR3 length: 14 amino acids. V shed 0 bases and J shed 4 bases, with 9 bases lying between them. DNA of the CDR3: TGTGCCAGCAGTTACTCGTACCGGGGAGAGACCCAGTACTTC. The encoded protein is CASSYSYRGETQYF.

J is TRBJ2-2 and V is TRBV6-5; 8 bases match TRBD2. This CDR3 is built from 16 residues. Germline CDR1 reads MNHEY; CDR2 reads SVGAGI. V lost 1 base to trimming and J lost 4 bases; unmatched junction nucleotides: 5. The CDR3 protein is CASSYYGGAFTGELFF. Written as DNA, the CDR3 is TGTGCCAGCAGTTACTACGGGGGGGCATTCACCGGGGAGCTGTTTTTT.

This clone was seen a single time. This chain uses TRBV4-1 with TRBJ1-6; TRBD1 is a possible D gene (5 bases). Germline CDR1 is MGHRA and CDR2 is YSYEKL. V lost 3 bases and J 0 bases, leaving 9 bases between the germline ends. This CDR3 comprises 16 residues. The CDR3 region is CASSHPDSSYNSPLHF. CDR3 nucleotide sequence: TGCGCCAGCAGCCACCCCGACAGCTCCTATAATTCACCCCTCCACTTT.

The chain's CDR3 is CASSQDARGGYEQYF. CDR3 DNA sequence: TGCGCCAGCAGCCAAGATGCCCGGGGTGGCTACGAGCAGTACTTC. This chain joins TRBV4-3 and TRBJ2-7, with TRBD2 as a possible D gene (5 bases). V was clipped by 0 bases and J by 3 bases, with 12 bases between them. The CDR3 runs to 15 residues. CDR1 and CDR2 (germline): LGHNA, YSLEER.

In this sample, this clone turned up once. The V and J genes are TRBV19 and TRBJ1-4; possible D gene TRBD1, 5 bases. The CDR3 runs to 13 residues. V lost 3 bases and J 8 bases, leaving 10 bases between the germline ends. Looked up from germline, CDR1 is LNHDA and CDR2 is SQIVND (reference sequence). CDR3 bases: TGTGCCAGTAGTATCAGGGTAGGGGAAAAACTGTTTTTT. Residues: CASSIRVGEKLFF.

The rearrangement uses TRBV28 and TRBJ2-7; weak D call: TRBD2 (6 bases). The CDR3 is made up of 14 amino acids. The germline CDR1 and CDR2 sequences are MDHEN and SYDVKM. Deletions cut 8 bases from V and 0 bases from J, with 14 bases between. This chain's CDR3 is CASFTTGVSYEQYF. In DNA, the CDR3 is TGTGCCAGCTTCACGACGGGGGTCTCCTACGAGCAGTACTTC.

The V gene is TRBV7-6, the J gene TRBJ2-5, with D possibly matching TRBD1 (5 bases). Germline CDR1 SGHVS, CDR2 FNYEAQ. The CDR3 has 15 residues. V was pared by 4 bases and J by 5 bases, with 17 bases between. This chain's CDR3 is CASSSRATMPETQYF. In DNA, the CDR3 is TGTGCCAGCAGCTCCAGGGCAACTATGCCTGAGACCCAGTACTTC.

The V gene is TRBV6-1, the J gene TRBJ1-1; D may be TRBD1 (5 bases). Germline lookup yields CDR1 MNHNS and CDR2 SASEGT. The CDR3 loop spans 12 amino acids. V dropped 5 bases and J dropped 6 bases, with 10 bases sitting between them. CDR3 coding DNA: TGTGCCAGCAGTCCAGGGTTGCCTGAAGCTTTCTTT. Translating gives CASSPGLPEAFF.

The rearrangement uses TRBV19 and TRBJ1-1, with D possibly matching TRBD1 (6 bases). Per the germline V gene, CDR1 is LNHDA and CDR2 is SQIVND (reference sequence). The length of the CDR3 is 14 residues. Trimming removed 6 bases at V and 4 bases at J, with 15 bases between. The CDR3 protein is CASRGDSRGTEAFF. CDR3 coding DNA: TGTGCCAGTAGGGGAGACAGCAGGGGCACTGAAGCTTTCTTT.

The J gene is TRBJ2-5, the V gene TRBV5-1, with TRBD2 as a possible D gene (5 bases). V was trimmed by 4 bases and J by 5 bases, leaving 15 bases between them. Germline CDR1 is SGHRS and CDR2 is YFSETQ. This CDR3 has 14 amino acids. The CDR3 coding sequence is TGCGCCAGCAGCCCAGAGGGTCCGCAGGAGACCCAGTACTTC. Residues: CASSPEGPQETQYF.

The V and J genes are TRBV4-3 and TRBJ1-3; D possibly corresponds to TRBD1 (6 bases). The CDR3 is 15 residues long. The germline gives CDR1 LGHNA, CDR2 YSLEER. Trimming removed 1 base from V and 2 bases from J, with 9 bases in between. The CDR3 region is CASSQASGAGNTIYF. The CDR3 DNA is TGCGCCAGCAGCCAAGCTTCAGGGGCTGGAAACACCATATATTTT.

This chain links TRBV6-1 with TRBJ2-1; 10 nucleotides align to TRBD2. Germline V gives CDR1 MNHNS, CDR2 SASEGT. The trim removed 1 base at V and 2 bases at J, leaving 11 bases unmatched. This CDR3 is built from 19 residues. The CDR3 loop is CASSEEAGLAGVTYNEQFF. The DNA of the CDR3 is TGTGCCAGCAGTGAAGAGGCCGGTCTAGCGGGGGTGACCTACAATGAGCAGTTCTTC.

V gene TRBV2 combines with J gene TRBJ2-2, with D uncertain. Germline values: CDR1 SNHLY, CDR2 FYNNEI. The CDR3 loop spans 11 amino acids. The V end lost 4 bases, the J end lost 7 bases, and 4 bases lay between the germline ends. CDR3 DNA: TGTGCCAGCAGTGTCAGCGGGGAGCTGTTTTTT. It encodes CASSVSGELFF.

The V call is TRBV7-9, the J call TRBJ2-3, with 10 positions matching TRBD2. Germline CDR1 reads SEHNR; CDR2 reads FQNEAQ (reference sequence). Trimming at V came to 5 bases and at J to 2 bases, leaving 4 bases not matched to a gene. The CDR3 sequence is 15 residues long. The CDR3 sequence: CASSASGGTTDTQYF. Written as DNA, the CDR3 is TGTGCCAGCAGCGCTAGCGGGGGAACCACAGATACGCAGTATTTT.

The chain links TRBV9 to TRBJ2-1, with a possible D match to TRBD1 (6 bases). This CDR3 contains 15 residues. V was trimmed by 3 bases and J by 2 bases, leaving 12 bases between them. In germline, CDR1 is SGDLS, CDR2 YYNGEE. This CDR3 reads CASSGSGDPYNEQFF. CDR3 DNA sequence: TGTGCCAGCAGCGGCTCAGGGGACCCCTACAATGAGCAGTTCTTC.